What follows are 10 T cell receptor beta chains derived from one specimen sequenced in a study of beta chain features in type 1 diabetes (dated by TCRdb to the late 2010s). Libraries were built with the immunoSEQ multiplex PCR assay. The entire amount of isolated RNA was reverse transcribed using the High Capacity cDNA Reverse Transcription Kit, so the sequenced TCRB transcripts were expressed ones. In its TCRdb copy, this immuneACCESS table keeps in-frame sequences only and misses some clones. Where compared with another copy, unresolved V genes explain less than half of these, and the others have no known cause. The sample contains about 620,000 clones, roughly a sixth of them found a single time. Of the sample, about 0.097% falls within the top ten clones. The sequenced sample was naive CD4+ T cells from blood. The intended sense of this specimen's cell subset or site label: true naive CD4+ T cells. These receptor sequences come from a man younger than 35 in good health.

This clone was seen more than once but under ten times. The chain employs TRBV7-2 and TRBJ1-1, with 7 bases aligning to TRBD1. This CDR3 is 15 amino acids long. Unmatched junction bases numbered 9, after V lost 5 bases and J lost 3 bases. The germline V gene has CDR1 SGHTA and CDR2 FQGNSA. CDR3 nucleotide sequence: TGTGCCAGCAGCCCGAGGGACAGAGAACACACTGAAGCTTTCTTT. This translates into CASSPRDREHTEAFF.

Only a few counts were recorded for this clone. CDR3 in DNA: TGTGCCAGCAGCCTACGGACTAGCGGGAGTGTCACAGATACGCAGTATTTT. This sequence encodes CASSLRTSGSVTDTQYF. This rearrangement joins TRBV7-8 to TRBJ2-3; 13 bases match TRBD2. The V gene end was trimmed by 5 bases and the J gene end by 2 bases; junction bases not matched to a gene: 7. CDR1 and CDR2 from the germline V gene are SGHVS and FQNEAQ. The CDR3 totals 17 residues.

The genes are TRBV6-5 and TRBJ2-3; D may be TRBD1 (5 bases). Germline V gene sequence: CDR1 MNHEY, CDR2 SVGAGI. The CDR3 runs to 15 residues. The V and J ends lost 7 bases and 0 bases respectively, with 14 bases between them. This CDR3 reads CASKRQTASTDTQYF. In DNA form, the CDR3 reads TGTGCCAGCAAAAGACAGACGGCTAGCACAGATACGCAGTATTTT.

CDR3 DNA: TGTGCCAGCAGCCTAATGGCCGGAACTGAAGCTTTCTTT. This sequence encodes CASSLMAGTEAFF. The chain has TRBV7-8 and TRBJ1-1; D uncertain. This CDR3 contains 13 residues. Germline V gene data show CDR1 as SGHVS and CDR2 as FQNEAQ. V was pared by 5 bases and J by 5 bases, with 12 bases between.

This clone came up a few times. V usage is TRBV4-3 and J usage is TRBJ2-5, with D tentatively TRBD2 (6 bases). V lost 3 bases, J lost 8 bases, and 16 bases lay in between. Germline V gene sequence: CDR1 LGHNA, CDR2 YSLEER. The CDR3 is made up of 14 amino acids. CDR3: CASSQGYTRGTQYF. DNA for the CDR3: TGCGCCAGCAGCCAGGGCTATACGCGGGGCACCCAGTACTTC.

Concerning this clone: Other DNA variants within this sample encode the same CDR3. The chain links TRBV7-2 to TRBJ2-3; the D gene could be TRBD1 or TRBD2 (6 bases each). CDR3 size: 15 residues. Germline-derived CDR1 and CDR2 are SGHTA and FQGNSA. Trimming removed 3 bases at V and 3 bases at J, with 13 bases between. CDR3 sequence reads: CASSFGGGGTDTQYF. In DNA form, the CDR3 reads TGTGCCAGCAGCTTCGGAGGGGGTGGAACAGATACGCAGTATTTT.

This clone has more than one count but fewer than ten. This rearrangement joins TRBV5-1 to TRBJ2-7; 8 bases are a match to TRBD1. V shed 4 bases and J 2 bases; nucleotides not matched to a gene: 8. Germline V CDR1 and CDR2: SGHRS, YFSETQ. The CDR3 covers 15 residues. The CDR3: CASSPGQGRTYEQYF. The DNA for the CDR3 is TGCGCCAGCAGCCCCGGACAGGGTCGGACCTACGAGCAGTACTTC.

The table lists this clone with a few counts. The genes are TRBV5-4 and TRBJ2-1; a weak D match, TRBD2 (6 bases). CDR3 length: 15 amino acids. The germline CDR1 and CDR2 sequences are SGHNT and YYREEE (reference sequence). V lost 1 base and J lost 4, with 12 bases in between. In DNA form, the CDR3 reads TGTGCCAGCAGCTTGATCAGCGGGCAATACAATGAGCAGTTCTTC. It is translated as CASSLISGQYNEQFF.

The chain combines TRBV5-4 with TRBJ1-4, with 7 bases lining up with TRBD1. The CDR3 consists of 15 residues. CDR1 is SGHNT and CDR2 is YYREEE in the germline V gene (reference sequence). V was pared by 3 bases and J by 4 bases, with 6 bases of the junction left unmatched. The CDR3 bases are TGTGCCAGCAGCTCCGCGGGACAGCTTAATGAAAAACTGTTTTTT. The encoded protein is CASSSAGQLNEKLFF.

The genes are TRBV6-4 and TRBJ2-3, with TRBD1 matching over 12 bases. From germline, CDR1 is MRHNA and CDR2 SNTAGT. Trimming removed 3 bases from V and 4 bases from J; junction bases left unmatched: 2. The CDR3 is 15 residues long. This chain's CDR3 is CASSEGQGASDTQYF. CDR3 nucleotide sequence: TGTGCCAGCAGTGAGGGACAGGGGGCTTCAGATACGCAGTATTTT.